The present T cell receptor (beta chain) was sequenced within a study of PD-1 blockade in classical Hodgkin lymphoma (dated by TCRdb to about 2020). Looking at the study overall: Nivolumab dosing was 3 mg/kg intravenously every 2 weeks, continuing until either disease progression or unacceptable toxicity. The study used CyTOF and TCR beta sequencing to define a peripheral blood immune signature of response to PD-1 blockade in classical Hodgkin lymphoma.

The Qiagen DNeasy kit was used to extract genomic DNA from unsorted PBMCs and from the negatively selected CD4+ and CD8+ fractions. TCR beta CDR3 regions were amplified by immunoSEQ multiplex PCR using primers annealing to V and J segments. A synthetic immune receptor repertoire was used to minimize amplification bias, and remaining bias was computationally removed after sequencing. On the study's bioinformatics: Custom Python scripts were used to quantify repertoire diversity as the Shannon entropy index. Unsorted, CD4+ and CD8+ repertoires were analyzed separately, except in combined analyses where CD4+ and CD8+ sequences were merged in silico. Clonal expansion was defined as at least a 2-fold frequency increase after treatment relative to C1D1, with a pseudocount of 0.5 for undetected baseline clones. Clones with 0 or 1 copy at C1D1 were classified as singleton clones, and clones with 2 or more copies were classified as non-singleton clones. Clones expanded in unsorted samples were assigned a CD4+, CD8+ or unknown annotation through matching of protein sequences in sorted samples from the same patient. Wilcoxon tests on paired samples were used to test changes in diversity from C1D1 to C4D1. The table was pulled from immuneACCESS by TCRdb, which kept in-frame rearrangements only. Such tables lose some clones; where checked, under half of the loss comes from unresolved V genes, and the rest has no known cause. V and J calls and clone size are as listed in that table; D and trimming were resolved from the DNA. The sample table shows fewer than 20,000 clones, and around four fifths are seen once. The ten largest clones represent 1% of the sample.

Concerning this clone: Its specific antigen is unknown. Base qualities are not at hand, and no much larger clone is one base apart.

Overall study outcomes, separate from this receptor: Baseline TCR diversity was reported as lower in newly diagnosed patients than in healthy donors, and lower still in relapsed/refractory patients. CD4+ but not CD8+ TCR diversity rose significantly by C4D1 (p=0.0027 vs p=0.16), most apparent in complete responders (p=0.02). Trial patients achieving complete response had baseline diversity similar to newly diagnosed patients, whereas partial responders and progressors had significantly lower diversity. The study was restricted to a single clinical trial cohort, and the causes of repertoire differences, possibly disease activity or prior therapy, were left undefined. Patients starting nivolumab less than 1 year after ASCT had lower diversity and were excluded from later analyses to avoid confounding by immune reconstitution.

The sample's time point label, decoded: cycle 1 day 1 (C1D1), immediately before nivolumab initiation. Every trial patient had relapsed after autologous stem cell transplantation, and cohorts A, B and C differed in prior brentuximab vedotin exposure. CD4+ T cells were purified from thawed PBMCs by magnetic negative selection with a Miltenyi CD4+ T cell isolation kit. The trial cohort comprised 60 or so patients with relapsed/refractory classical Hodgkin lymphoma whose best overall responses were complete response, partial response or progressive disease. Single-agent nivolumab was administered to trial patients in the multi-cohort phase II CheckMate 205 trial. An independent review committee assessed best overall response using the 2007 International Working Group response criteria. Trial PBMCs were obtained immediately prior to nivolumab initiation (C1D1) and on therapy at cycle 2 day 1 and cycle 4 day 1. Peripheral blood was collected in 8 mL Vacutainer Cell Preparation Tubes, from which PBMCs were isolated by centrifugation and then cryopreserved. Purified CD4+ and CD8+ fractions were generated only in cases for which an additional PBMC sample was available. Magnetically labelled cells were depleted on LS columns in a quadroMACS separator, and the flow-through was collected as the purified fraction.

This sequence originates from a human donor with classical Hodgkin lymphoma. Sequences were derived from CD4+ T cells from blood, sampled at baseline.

The DNA reads TGCGCCAGCAGCTTGGCTCGGCCGCACAATGAGCAGTTCTTC. Its translation is CASSLARPHNEQFF. Recombination linked TRBV5-1 to TRBJ2-1, with an unclear D gene assignment. Trimming takes 0 bases from V and 5 bases from J, and the germline ends sit 9 bases apart. Its CDR3 holds 14 amino acids, cysteine through phenylalanine. Only the CDR3 part of the read is kept: 42 bases, read in frame from the first base. CDR1 SGHRS and CDR2 YFSETQ were looked up in the germline V gene.